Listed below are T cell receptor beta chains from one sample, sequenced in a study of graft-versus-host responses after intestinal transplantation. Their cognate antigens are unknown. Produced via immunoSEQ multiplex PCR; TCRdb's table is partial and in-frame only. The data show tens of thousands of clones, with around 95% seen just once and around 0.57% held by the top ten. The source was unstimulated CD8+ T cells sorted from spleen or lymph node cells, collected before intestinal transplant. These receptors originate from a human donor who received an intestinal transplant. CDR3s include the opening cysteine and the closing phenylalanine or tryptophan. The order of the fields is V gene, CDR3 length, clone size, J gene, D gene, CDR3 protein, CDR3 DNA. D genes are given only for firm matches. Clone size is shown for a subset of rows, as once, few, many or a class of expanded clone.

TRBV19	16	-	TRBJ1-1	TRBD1	CASSIDLETGDTEAFF	TGTGCCAGTAGTATAGATCTCGAGACAGGGGACACTGAAGCTTTCTTT
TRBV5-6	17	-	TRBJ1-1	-	CASSADIRRTEIPEAFF	TGTGCCAGCAGCGCGGACATCAGGAGGACTGAGATCCCTGAAGCTTTCTTT
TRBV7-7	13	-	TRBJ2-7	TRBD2	CASSFTSGYEQYF	TGTGCCAGCAGCTTTACTAGCGGCTACGAGCAGTACTTC
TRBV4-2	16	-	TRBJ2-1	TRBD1	CASSQTGESSYNEQFF	TGTGCCAGCAGCCAAACAGGGGAAAGCTCCTACAATGAGCAGTTCTTC
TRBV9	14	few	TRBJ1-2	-	CASSVKGGAWGYTF	TGTGCCAGCAGCGTAAAGGGGGGCGCTTGGGGCTACACCTTC
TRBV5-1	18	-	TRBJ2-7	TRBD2	CASSLPARTSGSPYEQYF	TGCGCCAGCAGCTTGCCCGCGCGAACTAGCGGGAGTCCCTACGAGCAGTACTTC
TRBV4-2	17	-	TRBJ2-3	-	CASSQFGGERGTDTQYF	TGTGCCAGCAGCCAATTCGGGGGTGAGCGAGGCACAGATACGCAGTATTTT
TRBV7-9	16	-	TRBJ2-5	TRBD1	CASSSLETGGSETQYF	TGTGCCAGCAGCTCACTAGAGACAGGGGGCTCGGAGACCCAGTACTTC
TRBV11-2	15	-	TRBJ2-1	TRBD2	CASSFSTSGSTEQFF	TGTGCCAGCAGCTTTTCGACTAGCGGGAGTACTGAGCAGTTCTTC
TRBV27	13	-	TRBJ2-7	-	CASSLGETYEQYF	TGTGCCAGCAGTCTGGGCGAGACCTACGAGCAGTACTTC
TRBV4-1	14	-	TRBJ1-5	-	CASSQAGFNQPQHF	TGCGCCAGCAGCCAAGCGGGATTTAATCAGCCCCAGCATTTT
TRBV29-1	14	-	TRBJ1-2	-	CSVDNYRQTNGYTF	TGCAGCGTCGACAATTACAGACAAACGAATGGCTACACCTTC
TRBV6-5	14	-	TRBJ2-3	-	CASSYSWRTDTQYF	TGTGCCAGCAGTTACTCTTGGAGAACAGATACGCAGTATTTT
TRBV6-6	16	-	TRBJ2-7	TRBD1	CASSYSAGDSIYEQYF	TGTGCCAGCAGTTATAGCGCCGGGGACAGTATCTACGAGCAGTACTTC
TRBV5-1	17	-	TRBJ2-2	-	CASSLIGVRTPAGELFF	TGCGCCAGCAGCTTGATCGGGGTCCGGACGCCCGCCGGGGAGCTGTTTTTT
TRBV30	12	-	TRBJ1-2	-	CAWSAGGSGYTF	TGTGCCTGGAGTGCTGGGGGCTCTGGCTACACCTTC
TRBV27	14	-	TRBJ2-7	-	CASSFRGSTYEQYF	TGTGCCAGCAGTTTCAGGGGCAGCACCTACGAGCAGTACTTC
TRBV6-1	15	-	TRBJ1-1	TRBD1	CASSQDRVMNTEAFF	TGTGCCAGCAGTCAAGACAGGGTCATGAACACTGAAGCTTTCTTT
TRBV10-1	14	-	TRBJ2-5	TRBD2	CASSEGLAMETQYF	TGCGCCAGCAGTGAGGGACTAGCGATGGAGACCCAGTACTTC
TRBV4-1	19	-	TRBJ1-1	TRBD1	CASSQELRTGIAVNTEAFF	TGCGCCAGCAGCCAAGAATTAAGGACAGGGATAGCGGTGAACACTGAAGCTTTCTTT
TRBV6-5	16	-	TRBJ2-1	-	CASSWTGRGGANEQFF	TGTGCCAGCAGTTGGACAGGTAGGGGGGGGGCCAATGAGCAGTTCTTC
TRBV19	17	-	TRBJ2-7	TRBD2	CASSLKTSGTTTYEQYF	TGTGCCAGTAGTTTAAAGACTAGCGGGACGACAACCTACGAGCAGTACTTC
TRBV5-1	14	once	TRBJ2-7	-	CASSLAISGYEQYF	TGCGCCAGCAGCTTGGCTATCTCTGGGTACGAGCAGTACTTC
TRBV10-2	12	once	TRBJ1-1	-	CASSWRGTEAFF	TGCGCCAGCAGTTGGAGGGGCACTGAAGCTTTCTTT
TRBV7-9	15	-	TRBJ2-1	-	CASSLVPGASHEQFF	TGTGCCAGCAGCTTAGTACCCGGGGCTAGTCATGAGCAGTTCTTC
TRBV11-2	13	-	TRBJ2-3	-	CASSLDRTDTQYF	TGTGCCAGCAGCTTAGATAGGACAGATACGCAGTATTTT
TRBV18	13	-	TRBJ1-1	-	CASSPPQNTEAFF	TGTGCCAGCTCACCACCGCAGAACACTGAAGCTTTCTTT
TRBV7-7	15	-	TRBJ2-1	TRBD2	CASSPGTSAAGEQFF	TGTGCCAGCAGCCCAGGGACTAGCGCTGCCGGTGAGCAGTTCTTC
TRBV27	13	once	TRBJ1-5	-	CASSLGLNQPQHF	TGTGCCAGCAGTTTAGGTTTAAATCAGCCCCAGCATTTT
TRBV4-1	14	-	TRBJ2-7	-	CASSQGLLSYEQYF	TGCGCCAGCAGCCAAGGGTTGTTGAGCTACGAGCAGTACTTC
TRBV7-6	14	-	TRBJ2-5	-	CASSLGAGWETQYF	TGTGCCAGCAGCTTAGGGGCTGGATGGGAGACCCAGTACTTC
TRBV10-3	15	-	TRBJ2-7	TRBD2	CAISDPSGLAYEQYF	TGTGCCATCAGTGACCCCTCTGGACTAGCCTACGAGCAGTACTTC
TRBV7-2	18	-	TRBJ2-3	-	CASSLGLGRLGVTDTQYF	TGTGCCAGCAGCTTAGGTTTGGGGCGACTAGGAGTCACAGATACGCAGTATTTT